This T cell receptor beta chain was sequenced for a study of early T cells in non-severe SARS-CoV-2 infection. Study results and limitations: The study's VDJdb matching favored anti-spike CD8 responses and missed private and CD4 specificities.

Concerning this clonotype itself: What it recognizes is unknown.

From the 5' RACE reads, TCRdb called clonotypes with MiXCR, one entry per CDR3 protein. Of roughly 38,000 distinct CDR3 sequences listed, about 5.5% are singletons. CDR3 length: 15 amino acids. V was clipped by 0 bases and J by 1 base, with 7 bases between them. Per the germline V gene, CDR1 is LGHNA and CDR2 is YSLEER. This sequence joins TRBV4-3 and TRBJ1-5; D remains unclear. The sequencing used whole blood, collected at baseline. The sequence derives from an adult who was a healthcare worker with PCR-confirmed SARS-CoV-2 infection or an uninfected control (not recorded which). The CDR3 is CASSQDSFSNQPQHF. For the CDR3, the DNA is TGCGCCAGCAGCCAAGACTCCTTCAGCAATCAGCCCCAGCATTTT.